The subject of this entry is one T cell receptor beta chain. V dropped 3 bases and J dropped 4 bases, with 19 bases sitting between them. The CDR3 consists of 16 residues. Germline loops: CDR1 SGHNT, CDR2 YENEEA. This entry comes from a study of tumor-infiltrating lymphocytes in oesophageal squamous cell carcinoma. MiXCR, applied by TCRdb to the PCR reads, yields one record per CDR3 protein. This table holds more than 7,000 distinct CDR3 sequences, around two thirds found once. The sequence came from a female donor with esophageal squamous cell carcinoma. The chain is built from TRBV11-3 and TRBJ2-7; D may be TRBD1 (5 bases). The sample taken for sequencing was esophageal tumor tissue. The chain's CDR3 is CASSLDPQDGAYEQYF. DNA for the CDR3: TGTGCCAGCAGCTTGGATCCACAGGACGGAGCGTACGAGCAGTACTTC. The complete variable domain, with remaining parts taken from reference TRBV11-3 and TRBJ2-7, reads EAGVVQSPRYKIIEKKQPVAFWCNPISGHNTLYWYLQNLGQGPELLIRYENEEAVDDSQLPKDRFSAERLKGVDSTLKIQPAELGDSAVYLCASSLDPQDGAYEQYFGPGTRLTVT.